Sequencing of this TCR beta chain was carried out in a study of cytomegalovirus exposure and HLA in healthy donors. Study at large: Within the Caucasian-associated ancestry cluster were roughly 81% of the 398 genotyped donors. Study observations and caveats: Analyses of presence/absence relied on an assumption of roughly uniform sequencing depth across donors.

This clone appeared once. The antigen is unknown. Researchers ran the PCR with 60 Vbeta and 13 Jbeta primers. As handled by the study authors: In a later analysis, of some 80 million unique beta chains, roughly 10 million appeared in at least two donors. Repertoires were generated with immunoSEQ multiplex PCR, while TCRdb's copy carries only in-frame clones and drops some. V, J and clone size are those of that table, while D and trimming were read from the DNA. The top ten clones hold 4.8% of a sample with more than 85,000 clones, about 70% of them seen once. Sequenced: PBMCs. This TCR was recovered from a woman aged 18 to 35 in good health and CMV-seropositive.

The CDR3 loop reads CASSWTGDNQPQHF. The CDR3 DNA sequence: TGTGCCAGCAGCTGGACAGGGGATAATCAGCCCCAGCATTTT. The chain links TRBV7-9 to TRBJ1-5, with TRBD1 matching 9 bases. V shed 4 bases, J shed 4 bases, and the junction held 2 bases outside the gene matches. The CDR3 is 14 amino acids. Germline V lookup: CDR1 SEHNR, CDR2 FQNEAQ (reference sequence).